The 5 T cell receptor beta chains in this list originate from one sample, sequenced in a study of T-cell memory formation after mild COVID-19. TCRdb called the 5' RACE reads again in MiXCR, with one record for every CDR3 protein. In the table there are 300,000 to 400,000 distinct CDR3 sequences, roughly 15% of which are singletons. Sequenced: PBMCs or a T cell subset sorted from them (not recorded which). These receptors came from a man between 18 and 29 years old who had mild COVID-19 (a few samples of this study predate the infection). Cell type and time point are not known.

This clonotype was found a few times. V and J are TRBV15 and TRBJ1-2, with 9 positions matching TRBD1. The trim removed 5 bases at V and 8 bases at J, leaving 18 bases unmatched. This CDR3 has 17 amino acids. Germline loops: CDR1 LNHNV, CDR2 YYDKDF (reference sequence). CDR3 DNA: TGTGCCACCAGCGAATCTATACGGGGACAGGGTCCAGGAGGCTACACCTTC. Amino acid sequence: CATSESIRGQGPGGYTF.

This clonotype showed up just a few times. DNA for the CDR3: TGTGCCAGCAGCACCCGGGGGGCCTACAATGAGCAGTTCTTC. Translated: CASSTRGAYNEQFF. The J gene is TRBJ2-1, the V gene TRBV7-2; 7 positions agree with TRBD2. After removal of 5 bases from V and 2 bases from J, the junction contained 3 bases not matched to a gene. CDR1 and CDR2 (germline): SGHTA, FQGNSA. The CDR3 runs 14 residues.

For this clonotype: The junction shows a germline mismatch at one end, possibly a read error. The V gene is TRBV6-1, the J gene TRBJ2-2; TRBD2 might be the D (5 bases). Looked up from germline, CDR1 is MNHNS and CDR2 is SASEGT. This CDR3 is built from 10 residues. CDR3 DNA sequence: TGTGCCAGCAGGGTCGGGGAGTTGTTTTTT. Amino acids: CASRVGELFF.

V and J are TRBV15 and TRBJ2-2; D could derive from TRBD1 or TRBD2 (5 bases each). Germline CDR1 is LNHNV and CDR2 is YYDKDF (reference sequence). Trimming stripped 1 base from V and 4 bases from J, with 13 bases between. This CDR3 spans 16 amino acids. The CDR3 sequence is CATSRGGGLSTGELFF. In DNA, the CDR3 is TGTGCCACCAGCAGAGGTGGGGGATTGTCCACCGGGGAGCTGTTTTTT.

This clonotype was seen only a few times. The chain is built from TRBV7-9 and TRBJ1-6; 7 nucleotides match TRBD1. CDR1 is SEHNR, CDR2 FQNEAQ, per germline (reference sequence). The CDR3 covers 15 residues. Trimming took 5 bases from V and 7 from J; bases not matched to a gene: 8. The CDR3 DNA reads TGTGCCAGCAGCCCCCGGGACAGAGCGAATTCACCCCTCCACTTT. Translation: CASSPRDRANSPLHF. The full variable domain, with the rest looked up from reference TRBV7-9 and TRBJ1-6, is DTGVSQNPRHKITKRGQNVTFRCDPISEHNRLYWYRQTLGQGPEFLTYFQNEAQLEKSRLLSDRFSAERPKGSFSTLEIQRTEQGDSAMYLCASSPRDRANSPLHFGNGTRLTVT.